This TCR beta chain came from a study of blood T cells in healthy people across ages. Study results and caveats: Long-lived donors exceeded aged donors in naive CD4+ cells and diversity. Total diversity from one million sequenced T cells was likely underestimated.

Per sample, extraction of total RNA gave at least 5.5 micrograms in every case. The authors ran a second PCR of roughly 6 to 12 cycles using a sample-barcoded 5' primer and a J-beta primer mix. A single record per CDR3 protein comes from TCRdb applying MiXCR to the 5' RACE reads. The repertoire holds hundreds of thousands of distinct CDR3 sequences, with roughly 53% as singletons. For this clonotype: The antigen is not known.

CDR1 LGHDT and CDR2 YNNKEL come from the germline V gene (reference sequence). Deletions cut 2 bases from V and 2 bases from J, with 14 bases between. The CDR3 totals 16 residues. The TCR comes from a man aged 60-69 years in good health. Sequencing was performed on blood. The chain recombines TRBV3-1 with TRBJ2-3; possible D gene TRBD1, 5 bases. The CDR3 DNA is TGTGCCAGCAGCCAAAGATGGCAGGGTATCACAGATACGCAGTATTTT. Translation gives CASSQRWQGITDTQYF.